These T cell receptor beta chains were read from a single sample in a study of blood T cell repertoires in COVID-19. Profiling relied on immunoSEQ multiplex PCR, and the TCRdb table lists in-frame clones only, not all of them. The table lists 200,000 to 250,000 clones, 75% to 85% of them singletons. The source material was peripheral blood. Source of these receptors: a woman between 50 and 59 years old with acute or convalescent COVID-19. Both conserved end residues are part of each CDR3. D genes are given only for firm matches. Clone size, where shown, is once, few, many, or a class for clones that have expanded.

size,D,V,J,DNA,CDR3
-,-,TRBV15,TRBJ2-3,TGTGCCACCAGCAGAGCGGGAGTCGGCACAGATACGCAGTATTTT,CATSRAGVGTDTQYF
-,TRBD1,TRBV7-8,TRBJ1-5,TGTGCCAGCAGCTTAGCGTGGGGGGGACAGGGTCTCGGTCAGCCCCAGCATTTT,CASSLAWGGQGLGQPQHF
-,-,TRBV5-1,TRBJ1-2,TGCGCCAGCAGCTTGTCCCGGGAAACTTTTTTTCCTAACTATGGCTACACCTTC,CASSLSRETFFPNYGYTF
once,-,TRBV2,TRBJ2-5,TGTGCCAGCCTAGGAGAGACCCAGTACTTC,CASLGETQYF
-,-,TRBV4-2,TRBJ2-7,TGTGCCAGCAGGGGATCGGAGGGGCCTTACGAGCAGTACTTC,CASRGSEGPYEQYF
once,-,TRBV30,TRBJ1-6,TGTGCCTGGAGTTCATTCACTAGCTCCTATAATTCACCCCTCCACTTT,CAWSSFTSSYNSPLHF
-,TRBD2,TRBV6-5,TRBJ2-2,TGTGCCAGCAAAACCCGGGGGGGTGACACCGGGGAGCTGTTTTTT,CASKTRGGDTGELFF
-,-,TRBV7-9,TRBJ1-5,TGTGCCAGCAGCTTAGGACAGTACGGGCCCCAGCATTTT,CASSLGQYGPQHF
-,-,TRBV4-1,TRBJ1-2,TGCGCCAGCAGCCAAGATTCTTCCGGTGGCTACACCTTC,CASSQDSSGGYTF
-,TRBD1,TRBV6-2/TRBV6-3,TRBJ1-5,TGTGCCAGCAGTTTCGGACAGGGGAATCAGCCCCAGCATTTT,CASSFGQGNQPQHF
-,TRBD2,TRBV7-6,TRBJ2-1,TGTGCCAGCAGCTCGCTGACTAGCGGGATAGGAAATGAGCAGTTCTTC,CASSSLTSGIGNEQFF
-,-,TRBV19,TRBJ2-7,TGTGCCAGTAGACAAAGTGGTAGCGGAGACTCCTACGAGCAGTACTTC,CASRQSGSGDSYEQYF
once,-,TRBV27,TRBJ2-2,TGTGCCAGCAGTGCGGGCACCGGGGAGCTGTTTTTT,CASSAGTGELFF
-,-,TRBV19,TRBJ1-6,TGTGCCAGTAGTGTCGGGGGGGACGGATTATCACCCCTCCACTTT,CASSVGGDGLSPLHF
-,TRBD1,TRBV20-1,TRBJ1-1,TGCAGTGACACACAGGGGCGAGAAGCTTTCTTT,CSDTQGREAFF
-,-,TRBV7-2,TRBJ2-7,TGTGCCAGCAGCTTAGCGCTAGTAGGCCCGGATTCCTACGAGCAGTACTTC,CASSLALVGPDSYEQYF
-,-,TRBV25-1,TRBJ2-2,TGTGCCAGCAGAAACAGGGTTGGCGGGGAGCTGTTTTTT,CASRNRVGGELFF
-,TRBD2,TRBV7-2,TRBJ2-1,TGTGCCAGTCCAAGTTATCGGGGGGTATACAATGAGCAGTTCTTC,CASPSYRGVYNEQFF
few,-,TRBV7-2,TRBJ1-1,TGTGCCAGCAGCTTATTCCCCGACACTGAAGCTTTCTTT,CASSLFPDTEAFF
-,-,TRBV28,TRBJ2-7,TGTGCCAGCAGCTCTCGGAGGGCCTACGAGCAGTACTTC,CASSSRRAYEQYF
-,-,TRBV11-1,TRBJ2-7,TGTGCCAGCAGCCCCGAGCGGGCTTCCTACGAGCAGTACTTC,CASSPERASYEQYF
-,TRBD2,TRBV6-4,TRBJ2-1,TGTGCCAGCAGTGAACTAGCGGGAAATGAGCAGTTCTTC,CASSELAGNEQFF
-,-,TRBV3-1/TRBV3-2,TRBJ1-2,TGTGCCAGCAGCCAAGGGCAGGGAGGCTACACCTTC,CASSQGQGGYTF
-,TRBD2,TRBV5-6,TRBJ2-3,TGTGCCAGCAGCTTTGCGGGGGTTACCACAGATACGCAGTATTTT,CASSFAGVTTDTQYF
once,-,TRBV2,TRBJ2-2,TGTGCCAGCAGTGATTTAATCCGGAACACCGGGGAGCTGTTTTTT,CASSDLIRNTGELFF
-,TRBD1,TRBV28,TRBJ1-3,TGTGCCAGCAGACCGCCCAGGGGGGATTTGGGCACCATATATTTT,CASRPPRGDLGTIYF